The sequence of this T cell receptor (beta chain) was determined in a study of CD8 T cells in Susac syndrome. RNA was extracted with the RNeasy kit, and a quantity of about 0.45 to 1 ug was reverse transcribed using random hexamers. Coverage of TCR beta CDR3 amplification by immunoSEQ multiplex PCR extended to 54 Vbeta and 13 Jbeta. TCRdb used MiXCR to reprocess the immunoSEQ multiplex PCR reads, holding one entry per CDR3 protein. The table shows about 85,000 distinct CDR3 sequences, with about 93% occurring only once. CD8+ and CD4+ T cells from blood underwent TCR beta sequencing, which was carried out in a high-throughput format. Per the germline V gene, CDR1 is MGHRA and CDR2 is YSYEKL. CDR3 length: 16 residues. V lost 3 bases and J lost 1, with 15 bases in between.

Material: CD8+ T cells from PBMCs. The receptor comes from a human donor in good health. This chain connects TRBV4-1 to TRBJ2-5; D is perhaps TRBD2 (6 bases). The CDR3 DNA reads TGCGCCAGCAGCCAGACTTCAGGGACTTTCCAAGAGACCCAGTACTTC. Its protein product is CASSQTSGTFQETQYF.